Below, 18 T cell receptor beta chains from the same sample are listed, as sequenced in a study of T cell responses to AZD1222 COVID-19 vaccine. Measured with immunoSEQ multiplex PCR; TCRdb has only the in-frame clones, and not every one. The repertoire has approximately 94,000 clones, around 90% of them found once; the top ten carry under 2%. The source material was peripheral blood, sampled on day 0 of AZD1222 vaccination. These TCRs come from an adult in good health.

This chain connects TRBV28 to TRBJ2-2, with a possible D match to TRBD2 (7 bases). This CDR3 has 16 amino acids. V was cut by 3 bases and J by 3 bases, with 14 bases left in between. Germline V CDR1 and CDR2: MDHEN, SYDVKM. The CDR3 protein is CASSLSGGYDTGELFF. The CDR3 bases are TGTGCCAGCAGTTTGTCGGGGGGCTACGACACCGGGGAGCTGTTTTTT.

The gene calls are TRBV28 and TRBJ1-4; maybe TRBD1 (5 bases). V was shortened by 8 bases and J by 8 bases, with 15 bases between the two germline ends. CDR1 and CDR2 (germline): MDHEN, SYDVKM. This CDR3 is built from 13 residues. CDR3: CASLQAGNEKLFF. The CDR3 DNA is TGTGCCAGCCTACAGGCGGGAAACGAAAAACTGTTTTTT.

The chain combines TRBV18 with TRBJ2-3; unclear D gene. The CDR3 is made up of 13 amino acids. Trimming cost V 3 bases and J 0 bases, with 4 bases left between them. Per the germline V gene, CDR1 is KGHSH and CDR2 is LQKENI. The CDR3 nucleotides are TGTGCCAGCTCACCCTTAAGCACAGATACGCAGTATTTT. It specifies CASSPLSTDTQYF.

The rearrangement links TRBV5-4 to TRBJ2-7; the D gene is possibly TRBD2 (6 bases). From germline, CDR1 is SGHNT and CDR2 YYREEE (reference sequence). The germline V and J ends were trimmed by 4 bases and 10 bases, with 12 bases remaining between them. The CDR3 extends over 11 amino acids. As DNA, the CDR3 is TGTGCCAGCAGCCGTAGCGGAGATCAGTACTTC. This sequence encodes CASSRSGDQYF.

This chain joins TRBV7-3 and TRBJ2-7, with TRBD1 matching 9 bases. Per germline, CDR1 SGHTA and CDR2 FQGTGA. V lost 8 bases to trimming and J lost 4 bases; unmatched junction nucleotides: 12. CDR3 length: 15 residues. This CDR3 reads CASATGGQGRYEQYF. CDR3 in DNA: TGTGCCAGCGCAACGGGGGGACAGGGACGTTACGAGCAGTACTTC.

This rearrangement joins TRBV18 to TRBJ2-1; D is perhaps TRBD2 (6 bases). The V and J ends lost 3 bases and 5 bases respectively, with 17 bases between them. This CDR3 comprises 16 residues. From germline, CDR1 is KGHSH and CDR2 LQKENI. CDR3 in DNA: TGTGCCAGCTCACCCCGTGGTAGCGGTACCGACAATGAGCAGTTCTTC. Translated, it gives CASSPRGSGTDNEQFF.

This clone was detected only once. The CDR3 nucleotides are TGCAGCGTCCAGCCTACTAAACTGAACACTGAAGCTTTCTTT. It translates to CSVQPTKLNTEAFF. The chain is built from TRBV29-1 and TRBJ1-1; D remains unclear. Between the trimmed V and J ends, which lost 6 bases and 0 bases, there was a span of 14 bases. CDR3 length equals 14 residues. CDR1 SQVTM and CDR2 ANQGSEA come from the germline V gene. Using reference TRBV29-1 and TRBJ1-1 for the parts outside the CDR3, the full variable domain is SAVISQKPSRDICQRGTSLTIQCQVDSQVTMMFWYRQQPGQSLTLIATANQGSEATYESGFVIDKFPISRPNLTFSTLTVSNMSPEDSSIYLCSVQPTKLNTEAFFGQGTRLTVV.

The chain links TRBV5-8 to TRBJ2-7; D is undetermined. Germline loops: CDR1 SGHTS, CDR2 YDEGEE. The CDR3 runs 16 residues. The V end lost 4 bases, the J end lost 6 bases, and 23 bases lay between the germline ends. CDR3 bases: TGTGCCAGCAGCCTCGGTTGGGGTGCGAGAAGTGGCGAGCAGTACTTC. Encoded protein: CASSLGWGARSGEQYF.

This clone was counted only a few times. J is TRBJ2-1 and V is TRBV27; D might be TRBD1 (5 bases). Trimming pared 7 bases from V and 0 bases from J, leaving 19 bases between. Germline V gene lookup returns CDR1 MNHEY and CDR2 SMNVEV (reference sequence). The CDR3 loop spans 17 amino acids. The DNA of the CDR3 is TGTGCCAGCACCCCCTCCTGGTGGGGCAGCTCCTACAATGAGCAGTTCTTC. Translating gives CASTPSWWGSSYNEQFF.

The chain carries TRBV5-1 and TRBJ2-6; D remains ambiguous. V lost 0 bases and J 0 bases, leaving 7 bases between the germline ends. Per the germline V gene, CDR1 is SGHRS and CDR2 is YFSETQ. This CDR3 contains 16 residues. Written as DNA, the CDR3 is TGCGCCAGCAGCTTGGCAGAGATCTCTGGGGCCAACGTCCTGACTTTC. Translation: CASSLAEISGANVLTF.

The CDR3 coding sequence is TGTGCCACTGCGGACAGGGGGAAAAATTCACCCCTCCACTTT. This encodes CATADRGKNSPLHF. The chain uses TRBV6-5 and TRBJ1-6, with TRBD1 matching over 10 bases. Trimming took 10 bases from V and 7 from J; bases not matched to a gene: 7. The CDR3 loop spans 14 amino acids. Germline V lookup: CDR1 MNHEY, CDR2 SVGAGI.

The chain is built from TRBV18 and TRBJ2-3, with 10 bases lining up with TRBD1. The CDR3 runs 15 residues. Looked up from germline, CDR1 is KGHSH and CDR2 is LQKENI. J was trimmed by 2 bases and V by 3 bases; bases with no gene match: 2. The CDR3 bases are TGTGCCAGCTCACCCGGGACAGGGGCCACAGATACGCAGTATTTT. It is translated as CASSPGTGATDTQYF. Full variable domain (rest looked up from reference TRBV18 and TRBJ2-3): NAGVMQNPRHLVRRRGQEARLRCSPMKGHSHVYWYRQLPEEGLKFMVYLQKENIIDESGMPKERFSAEFPKEGPSILRIQQVVRGDSAAYFCASSPGTGATDTQYFGPGTRLTVL.

The rearrangement links TRBV27 to TRBJ1-4; D is possibly TRBD1 (5 bases). Trimming pared 3 bases from V and 3 bases from J, leaving 14 bases between. CDR1 and CDR2 (germline): MNHEY, SMNVEV (reference sequence). CDR3 length: 16 amino acids. The CDR3 region has the DNA TGTGCCAGCAGTTTCCTTTCCAGGGCTTCTAATGAAAAACTGTTTTTT. This codes for CASSFLSRASNEKLFF.

V usage is TRBV2 and J usage is TRBJ1-2; the D gene is possibly TRBD1 (6 bases). The CDR3 is made up of 14 amino acids. Trimming shortened V by 7 bases and J by 4 bases, and 16 bases separated the two germline ends. Per germline, CDR1 SNHLY and CDR2 FYNNEI. This CDR3 reads CASIGTRGPYGYTF. Here the CDR3 DNA reads TGTGCCAGCATCGGGACAAGGGGTCCCTATGGCTACACCTTC.

The CDR3 sequence is CAISESLLAGNTGELFF. In nucleotides, the CDR3 is TGTGCCATCAGTGAGTCCCTACTAGCGGGTAACACCGGGGAGCTGTTTTTT. The genes are TRBV10-3 and TRBJ2-2; 9 bases align to TRBD2. V lost 0 bases to trimming and J lost 2 bases; unmatched junction nucleotides: 4. CDR1 and CDR2 from the germline V gene are ENHRY and SYGVKD. The CDR3 consists of 17 residues.

The CDR3 loop is CASSFGGDRFF. The CDR3 nucleotides read TGTGCCAGCAGTTTTGGAGGTGATCGGTTTTTT. The chain couples TRBV12-3 or TRBV12-4 to TRBJ1-4; no definite D call. Trimming cost V 3 bases and J 16 bases, with 12 bases left between them. This CDR3 spans 11 amino acids.

This clone was counted a single time. The chain recombines TRBV28 with TRBJ2-7, with TRBD2 matching 13 bases. The CDR3 runs 16 residues. Germline V gene data show CDR1 as MDHEN and CDR2 as SYDVKM. V dropped 6 bases and J dropped 5; count of bases not matched to a gene: 10. CDR3 protein: CASRFVLAGGQNEQYF. The CDR3 region has the DNA TGTGCCAGCAGATTCGTACTAGCGGGAGGGCAAAACGAGCAGTACTTC.

The chain links TRBV5-1 to TRBJ2-5, with 10 bases aligning to TRBD2. Germline values: CDR1 SGHRS, CDR2 YFSETQ. J was trimmed by 5 bases and V by 0 bases; bases with no gene match: 4. The CDR3 spans 15 residues. As DNA, the CDR3 is TGCGCCAGCAGCTTGGCTAGCGGGAGTAGGGAGACCCAGTACTTC. Translation: CASSLASGSRETQYF.